The 29 T cell receptor beta chains below come from one sample, sequenced in a study of post-analysis software for immune sequencing data. Whole-study findings and limits: When patients were compared with controls, 4 or 5 TRBV segments were more frequent, TRBV5-6, TRBV5-1 and TRBV20-1 among them.

Their antigens remain unidentified. TCR beta cDNA libraries included unique molecular identifiers. MiXCR, run by TCRdb on the PCR reads, gives a single entry per CDR3 protein. The sample lists roughly 800,000 distinct CDR3 sequences; approximately 30% were seen once. The material sequenced was blood. The receptors here all came from a girl aged 5-17 years with multiple sclerosis.

The chain uses TRBV20-1 and TRBJ2-7, with 11 bases lining up with TRBD1. CDR3 length: 13 residues. CDR1 is DFQATT, CDR2 SNEGSKA, per germline (reference sequence). V shed 2 bases, J shed 5 bases, and the junction held 2 bases outside the gene matches. The DNA of the CDR3 is TGCAGTGCTAGACGGACAGGGGGCGACGAGCAGTACTTC. Amino acid sequence: CSARRTGGDEQYF.

This clonotype has more than one count but fewer than ten. The chain joins TRBV7-2 to TRBJ2-3; D gene ambiguous. Between the trimmed V and J ends, which lost 5 bases and 5 bases, there was a span of 17 bases. This CDR3 has 15 residues. From germline, CDR1 is SGHTA and CDR2 FQGNSA. CDR3 in amino acids: CASSPTRGTGDTQYF. CDR3 sequence (DNA): TGTGCCAGCAGCCCCACTCGTGGTACGGGAGATACGCAGTATTTT.

This clonotype was observed a handful of times. The chain couples TRBV14 to TRBJ2-5; the D gene is possibly TRBD2 (7 bases). The V end was cut by 4 bases, the J end by 4 bases, with 16 bases between. Germline CDR1 reads SGHDN; CDR2 reads FVKESK. The CDR3 spans 15 residues. The CDR3 region has the DNA TGTGCCAGCAGCCTCGAGGGGGGGAGTGGAGAGACCCAGTACTTC. Its translation is CASSLEGGSGETQYF.

Comment on this clonotype: A much larger clone differs by one base, so this may be a read error. The chain joins TRBV3-1 to TRBJ2-2, with 9 bases aligning to TRBD2. The germline gives CDR1 LGHDT, CDR2 YNNKEL (reference sequence). The CDR3 is 16 residues long. CDR3 loop: CASGQEIAGATGELFF. DNA of the CDR3: TGTGCCAGCGGCCAAGAGATAGCGGGGGCTACCGGGGAGCTGTTTTTT. The full variable domain, completed using reference TRBV3-1 and TRBJ2-2, is DTAVSQTPKYLVTQMGNDKSIKCEQNLGHDTMYWYKQDSKKFLKIMFSYNNKELIINETVPNRFSPKSPDKAHLNLHINSLELGDSAVYFCASGQEIAGATGELFFGEGSRLTVL.

This clonotype came up many times. V is TRBV15 and J is TRBJ2-1; D not resolved. Germline V gene sequence: CDR1 LNHNV, CDR2 YYDKDF (reference sequence). The V gene lost 3 bases and the J gene lost 11 bases, with 14 bases spanning the gap. The CDR3 has 13 residues. CDR3 bases: TGTGCCACCAGCAGGGCGTTAGAGACAAAGCAGTTCTTC. This sequence encodes CATSRALETKQFF.

V gene TRBV27 combines with J gene TRBJ2-3; D is unclear. Germline values: CDR1 MNHEY, CDR2 SMNVEV (reference sequence). The CDR3 length is 12 residues. Between the trimmed V and J ends, which lost 6 bases and 2 bases, there was a span of 6 bases. For the CDR3, the DNA is TGTGCCAGCAGCCAGAACACAGATACGCAGTATTTT. Encoded protein: CASSQNTDTQYF.

The V and J genes are TRBV3-1 and TRBJ2-1, with TRBD1 as a possible D gene (5 bases). CDR3 length: 15 amino acids. Trimming removed 1 base at V and 3 bases at J, with 10 bases between. CDR1 is LGHDT, CDR2 YNNKEL, per germline (reference sequence). The CDR3 DNA sequence: TGTGCCAGCAGCCAAGGGCAGGGCCTCTACAATGAGCAGTTCTTC. As protein: CASSQGQGLYNEQFF.

This clonotype occurred once. At one of its ends the junction is not consistent with the germline gene, which may arise from a read error. This chain connects TRBV7-2 to TRBJ2-1; 8 nucleotides line up with TRBD2. Per the germline V gene, CDR1 is SGHTA and CDR2 is FQGNSA. The CDR3 has 16 residues. In nucleotides, the CDR3 is TGTGCCAACAGCTTAGGCGGGGGGCAGGTTTACAACGAGCAGTTCTTC. This translates into CANSLGGGQVYNEQFF.

This chain uses TRBV3-1 with TRBJ2-7; D gene ambiguous. The CDR3 is 16 residues long. Germline assignment: CDR1 LGHDT and CDR2 YNNKEL (reference sequence). Trimming cost V 1 base and J 10 bases, with 23 bases left between them. The CDR3 DNA is TGTGCCAGCAGCCAAGTAATAGGTGGTCTAAGTGAGGCCCAGTACTTC. It codes for CASSQVIGGLSEAQYF.

This chain connects TRBV7-8 to TRBJ2-7; D might be TRBD2 (5 bases). Trimming left V 5 bases short and J 0 bases short, with 17 bases between. There are 16 residues in the CDR3. Germline CDR1 SGHVS, CDR2 FQNEAQ. This chain's CDR3 is CASSPRLRERSYEQYF. CDR3 DNA: TGTGCCAGCAGCCCCCGCTTGAGGGAGCGCTCCTACGAGCAGTACTTC.

This clonotype was observed a handful of times. At one end, the junction sequence differs from germline, possibly due to a read error. This chain links TRBV11-2 with TRBJ2-6; TRBD1 aligns across 10 bases. In germline, CDR1 is SGHAT, CDR2 FQNNGV. CDR3 length equals 17 residues. As DNA, the CDR3 is TGTGCCGGCAGCGACCGGGACAGGGGCTCAGGGGCCAACGTCCTGACTTTC. This codes for CAGSDRDRGSGANVLTF.

This clonotype was observed a handful of times. The chain uses TRBV29-1 and TRBJ2-5; D remains ambiguous. CDR1 and CDR2 from the germline V gene are SQVTM and ANQGSEA. Trimming removed 2 bases from V and 5 bases from J, with 9 bases in between. The CDR3 is 12 amino acids. CDR3 protein: CSVERAGETQYF. CDR3 bases: TGCAGCGTTGAAAGGGCCGGGGAGACCCAGTACTTC.

This clonotype appeared a single time. The chain joins TRBV12-3 or TRBV12-4 to TRBJ2-3; weak D call: TRBD2 (7 bases). The CDR3 is 16 residues long. Trimming removed 4 bases from V and 6 bases from J, with 20 bases in between. The CDR3 coding sequence is TGTGCCAGCAGTTCGATGGCGGGGGCGCTAGCTGATACGCAGTATTTT. Its protein product is CASSSMAGALADTQYF.

The V and J genes are TRBV20-1 and TRBJ1-1; 8 bases match TRBD1. The CDR3 loop spans 17 amino acids. Germline CDR1 and CDR2: DFQATT and SNEGSKA (reference sequence). With 5 bases clipped from V and 4 bases from J, the junction kept 18 bases outside the gene matches. CDR3 in amino acids: CSALHSIFDRGITEAFF. CDR3 in DNA: TGCAGTGCTCTCCACTCAATCTTTGACAGGGGAATCACTGAAGCTTTCTTT.

On this clonotype itself: The final CDR3 position lacks the conserved phenylalanine or tryptophan, pointing to a likely read error. The chain uses TRBV20-1 and TRBJ2-5; 7 positions agree with TRBD2. The CDR3 spans 16 residues. The V gene end was trimmed by 3 bases and the J gene end by 5 bases; junction bases not matched to a gene: 15. Germline V lookup: CDR1 DFQATT, CDR2 SNEGSKA (reference sequence). The CDR3 sequence: CSASPPLAGVSETQYY. DNA for the CDR3: TGCAGTGCTAGCCCTCCCCTGGCGGGAGTGTCGGAGACCCAGTACTAC.

The rearrangement uses TRBV7-8 and TRBJ2-3; D call uncertain. The V and J ends lost 0 bases and 2 bases respectively, with 9 bases between them. This CDR3 is built from 15 residues. CDR1 is SGHVS, CDR2 FQNEAQ, per germline. CDR3 in DNA: TGTGCCAGCAGCTTAGCCTATTGGGACACAGATACGCAGTATTTT. Translating it yields CASSLAYWDTDTQYF.

This clonotype turned up a few times. V is TRBV12-3 or TRBV12-4 and J is TRBJ2-3; 14 bases match TRBD2. CDR3 length: 17 amino acids. V lost 6 bases, J lost 6 bases, and 11 bases stayed unmatched. CDR3 bases: TGTGCCAGCAGACCAACCTCGGGACTAGCGGGAGCGGATACGCAGTATTTT. It is translated as CASRPTSGLAGADTQYF.

In its sample, this clonotype was seen a few times. The chain joins TRBV19 to TRBJ2-1, with D possibly TRBD2 on 6 matching bases. Germline V CDR1 and CDR2: LNHDA, SQIVND (reference sequence). V was trimmed by 10 bases and J by 8 bases, leaving 9 bases between them. The CDR3 covers 10 residues. The CDR3, as DNA: TGTGCCACGCGGGGCTATGAGCAGTTCTTC. Encoded protein: CATRGYEQFF.

The V call is TRBV10-3, the J call TRBJ2-3; maybe TRBD2 (5 bases). Germline loops: CDR1 ENHRY, CDR2 SYGVKD. The CDR3 runs 16 residues. Trimming shortened V by 10 bases and J by 5 bases, and 25 bases separated the two germline ends. CDR3 DNA sequence: TGTGCCAACCATAGTAGTCCGGGGAAGTTGGTAGATACGCAGTATTTT. Translation gives CANHSSPGKLVDTQYF.

The chain is built from TRBV20-1 and TRBJ2-5; the D gene is possibly TRBD1 (6 bases). Trimming removed 5 bases at V and 5 bases at J, with 18 bases between. This CDR3 contains 14 residues. Germline CDR1 reads DFQATT; CDR2 reads SNEGSKA (reference sequence). The CDR3 reads CSAGRQALWETQYF. The DNA of the CDR3 is TGCAGTGCTGGGAGACAGGCTTTGTGGGAGACCCAGTACTTC.

The DNA of the CDR3 is TGCGCCAGCACCCCGACCGGGACAGGGGTCCACAATGAGCAGTTCTTC. Encoded protein: CASTPTGTGVHNEQFF. The chain employs TRBV5-1 and TRBJ2-1, with TRBD1 matching 10 bases. Trimming at V came to 6 bases and at J to 5 bases, leaving 11 bases not matched to a gene. The CDR3 is 16 residues long. CDR1 SGHRS and CDR2 YFSETQ come from the germline V gene.

The gene calls are TRBV20-1 and TRBJ2-5; TRBD1 might be the D (5 bases). The CDR3 contains 14 residues. V lost 0 bases, J lost 3 bases, and 11 bases lay in between. Looked up from germline, CDR1 is DFQATT and CDR2 is SNEGSKA (reference sequence). The CDR3 DNA is TGCAGTGCTAGAGATCTAGGGGTCGAAGAGACCCAGTACTTC. Its protein is CSARDLGVEETQYF.

V gene TRBV7-9 combines with J gene TRBJ1-4; D is undetermined. Germline CDR1 SEHNR, CDR2 FQNEAQ (reference sequence). This CDR3 has 16 residues. Trimming left V 5 bases short and J 7 bases short, with 20 bases between. CDR3 coding DNA: TGTGCCAGCAGCCGCGTAACGGCGGCAGTGAGTGAAAAACTGTTTTTT. Translation: CASSRVTAAVSEKLFF.

The J gene is TRBJ2-5, the V gene TRBV3-1; 7 bases fit TRBD2. The end of the DNA is better explained by TRBJ2-7, so the J call may be wrong. This CDR3 is 17 amino acids long. Germline V CDR1 and CDR2: LGHDT, YNNKEL (reference sequence). The CDR3 reads CASSQVFGRESVYEQYF. The DNA for the CDR3 is TGTGCCAGCAGCCAAGTCTTCGGGCGGGAGAGTGTCTACGAGCAGTACTTC.

The chain uses TRBV5-1 and TRBJ2-5; 7 bases are a match to TRBD1. Trimming cost V 4 bases and J 1 base; bases outside gene matches: 7. CDR1 is SGHRS and CDR2 is YFSETQ in the germline V gene. The CDR3 loop spans 15 amino acids. The CDR3 is CASSRQGFTQETQYF. DNA of the CDR3: TGCGCCAGCAGCCGACAGGGATTTACCCAAGAGACCCAGTACTTC.

The chain couples TRBV7-2 to TRBJ2-7; 7 bases are a match to TRBD1. Germline V gene lookup returns CDR1 SGHTA and CDR2 FQGNSA. CDR3 length: 13 amino acids. With 7 bases clipped from V and 4 bases from J, the junction kept 7 bases outside the gene matches. The CDR3 here is CASTAGTAYEQYF. As DNA, the CDR3 is TGTGCCAGCACGGCCGGGACAGCATACGAGCAGTACTTC.

At least ten counts were recorded for this clonotype. The V gene is TRBV7-9, the J gene TRBJ1-2; D remains unclear. The CDR3 length is 13 residues. The V end was cut by 1 base, the J end by 8 bases, with 11 bases between. Germline CDR1 SEHNR, CDR2 FQNEAQ (reference sequence). CDR3 loop: CASSLESSWGYTF. The CDR3 region has the DNA TGTGCCAGCAGCTTAGAGTCTTCCTGGGGCTACACCTTC.

The gene calls are TRBV28 and TRBJ2-4; TRBD2 matches at 7 bases. With 1 base clipped from V and 6 bases from J, the junction kept 9 bases outside the gene matches. Germline-derived CDR1 and CDR2 are MDHEN and SYDVKM. The CDR3 consists of 16 residues. This CDR3 is CASSLYQKRGLNIQYF. The CDR3 bases are TGTGCCAGCAGTTTATACCAAAAGCGGGGTCTAAACATTCAGTACTTC.

The chain carries TRBV20-1 and TRBJ1-1, with 8 bases lining up with TRBD1. V was pared by 6 bases and J by 1 base, with 4 bases of the junction left unmatched. Germline V gene lookup returns CDR1 DFQATT and CDR2 SNEGSKA (reference sequence). CDR3 length equals 13 residues. CDR3 protein: CSAEGQANTEAFF. DNA for the CDR3: TGCAGTGCGGAGGGACAGGCGAACACTGAAGCTTTCTTT.